The sequence of this T cell receptor beta chain was determined in a study of blood T cells in healthy people across ages. With regard to this clonotype: Antigen unknown.

The length of the CDR3 is 16 residues. Trimming cost V 3 bases and J 2 bases; bases outside gene matches: 4. Study-wide findings and caveats: Naive CD4+ cell counts and diversity both ran higher in long-lived than in aged donors.

Every donor gave approximately 10 milliliters of peripheral blood. Combining a sample-barcoded 5' primer with a J-beta primer mix, a second PCR ran for 7 to 11 cycles. In TCRdb, the 5' RACE reads were re-called with MiXCR into one record per CDR3 protein. Among roughly 1,700,000 distinct CDR3 sequences listed, 28% were seen once. The sample comprised blood. The source is a woman aged 25 to 45 in good health. The chain couples TRBV12-3 or TRBV12-4 to TRBJ2-1; the match to TRBD2 covers 10 bases. The CDR3 is CASSFRSGGAYNEQFF. In DNA form, the CDR3 reads TGTGCCAGCAGTTTCCGCAGCGGGGGGGCCTACAATGAGCAGTTCTTC.